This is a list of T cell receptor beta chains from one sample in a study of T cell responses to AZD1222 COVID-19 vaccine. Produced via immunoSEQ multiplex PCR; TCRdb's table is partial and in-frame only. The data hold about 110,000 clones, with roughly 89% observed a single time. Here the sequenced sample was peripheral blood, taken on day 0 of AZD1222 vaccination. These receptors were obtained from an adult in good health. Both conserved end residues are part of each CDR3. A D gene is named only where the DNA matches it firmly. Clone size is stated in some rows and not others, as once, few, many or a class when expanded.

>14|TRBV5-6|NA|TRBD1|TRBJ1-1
TGTGCCAGCACCCCGGACAGGAGGAACACTGAAGCTTTCTTT
CASTPDRRNTEAFF
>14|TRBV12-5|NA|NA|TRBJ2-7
TGTGCTAGTGGACCGGGACCCCCCTACTACGAGCAGTACTTC
CASGPGPPYYEQYF
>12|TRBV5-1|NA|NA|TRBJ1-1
TGCGCCAGCAGCTCTCAGGGAATTGAAGCTTTCTTT
CASSSQGIEAFF
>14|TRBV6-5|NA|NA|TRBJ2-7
TGTGCCAGCAACCAATATACCGGGCCCTACGAGCAGTACTTC
CASNQYTGPYEQYF
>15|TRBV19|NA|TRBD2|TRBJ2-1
TGTGCCAGTAGTGGGCTAGCGGGAGGGGCCAATGAGCAGTTCTTC
CASSGLAGGANEQFF
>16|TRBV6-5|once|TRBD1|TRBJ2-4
TGTGCCAGCAGTTACCAAACCGGGACAGGGGTGAACATTCAGTACTTC
CASSYQTGTGVNIQYF
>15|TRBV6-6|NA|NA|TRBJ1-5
TGTGCCAGCACCGGACAGCTGTATAGCAATCAGCCCCAGCATTTT
CASTGQLYSNQPQHF
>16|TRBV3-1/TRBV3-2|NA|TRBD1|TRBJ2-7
TGTGCCAGCAGCCAATACACAGGGGGCTTGATATACGAGCAGTACTTC
CASSQYTGGLIYEQYF
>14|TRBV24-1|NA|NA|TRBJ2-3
TGTGCCACCAGTGATCTATTCAACACAGATACGCAGTATTTT
CATSDLFNTDTQYF
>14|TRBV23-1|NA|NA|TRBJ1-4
TGCGCCAGCAGTCGAGGCCCTATGGGTGAAAAACTGTTTTTT
CASSRGPMGEKLFF
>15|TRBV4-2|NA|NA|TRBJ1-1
TGTGCCAGCAGCCGGAGCGAGGGAGGTAATAATGAAGCTTTCTTT
CASSRSEGGNNEAFF
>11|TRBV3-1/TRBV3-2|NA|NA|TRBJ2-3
TGTGCCAGCAGCCAGTCAGATACGCAGTATTTT
CASSQSDTQYF
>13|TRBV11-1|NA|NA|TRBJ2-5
TGTGCCAGCAGCTTAGTCCTAGAAGAGACCCAGTACTTC
CASSLVLEETQYF
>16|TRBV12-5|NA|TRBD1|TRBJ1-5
TGTGCTAGTGATTGGGGTTTGGGACAGGGGGCTCAGCCCCAGCATTTT
CASDWGLGQGAQPQHF
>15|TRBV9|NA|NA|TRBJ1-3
TGTGCCAGCAGCGTTCAGGCAGTATCTGGAAACACCATATATTTT
CASSVQAVSGNTIYF
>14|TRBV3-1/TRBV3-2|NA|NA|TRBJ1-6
TGTGCCAGCAGCCAAGATCCGGGCCACGGGTCCCTCCACTTT
CASSQDPGHGSLHF
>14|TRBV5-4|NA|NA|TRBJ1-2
TGTGCCAGCAGCTCATGGGAGATAAACTATGGCTACACCTTC
CASSSWEINYGYTF
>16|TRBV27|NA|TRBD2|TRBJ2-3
TGTGCCAGCAGTTACAAAGGGCGGGGGGTCACAGATACGCAGTATTTT
CASSYKGRGVTDTQYF
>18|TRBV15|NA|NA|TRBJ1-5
TGTGCCACCAGCAGAGAGGGGTTTACAGGGATCGGCAATCAGCCCCAGCATTTT
CATSREGFTGIGNQPQHF
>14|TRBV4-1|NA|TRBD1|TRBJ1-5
TGCGCCAGCAGCCAGGGACAGGGTCACCAGCCCCAGCATTTT
CASSQGQGHQPQHF
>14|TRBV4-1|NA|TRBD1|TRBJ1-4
TGCGCCAGCAGCCGAGGACAGGAAGGCGAAAAACTGTTTTTT
CASSRGQEGEKLFF
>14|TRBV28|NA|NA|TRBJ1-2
TGTGCCAGCAGTTTACGAGACAGGATCTATGGCTACACCTTC
CASSLRDRIYGYTF